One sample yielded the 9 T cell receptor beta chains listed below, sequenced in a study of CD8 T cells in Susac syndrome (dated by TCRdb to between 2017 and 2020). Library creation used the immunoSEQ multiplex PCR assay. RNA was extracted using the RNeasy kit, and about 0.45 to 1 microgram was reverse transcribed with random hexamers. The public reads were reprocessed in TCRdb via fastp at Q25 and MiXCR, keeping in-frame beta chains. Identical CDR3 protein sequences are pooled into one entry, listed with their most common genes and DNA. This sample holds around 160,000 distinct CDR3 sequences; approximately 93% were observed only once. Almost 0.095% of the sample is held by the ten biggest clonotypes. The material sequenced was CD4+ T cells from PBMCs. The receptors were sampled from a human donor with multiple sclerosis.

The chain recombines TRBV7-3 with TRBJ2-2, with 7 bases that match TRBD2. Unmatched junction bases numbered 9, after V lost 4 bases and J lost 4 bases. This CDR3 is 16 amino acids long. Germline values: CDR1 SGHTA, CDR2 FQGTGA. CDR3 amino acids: CASSSQVAGATGELFF. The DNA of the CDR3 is TGTGCCAGCAGCTCGCAAGTAGCGGGCGCCACCGGGGAGCTGTTTTTT.

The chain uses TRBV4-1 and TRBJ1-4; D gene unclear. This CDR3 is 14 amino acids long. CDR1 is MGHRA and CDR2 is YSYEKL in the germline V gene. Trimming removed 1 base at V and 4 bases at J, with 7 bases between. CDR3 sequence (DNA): TGCGCCAGCAGCCAAGGACACCTTAATGAAAAACTGTTTTTT. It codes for CASSQGHLNEKLFF.

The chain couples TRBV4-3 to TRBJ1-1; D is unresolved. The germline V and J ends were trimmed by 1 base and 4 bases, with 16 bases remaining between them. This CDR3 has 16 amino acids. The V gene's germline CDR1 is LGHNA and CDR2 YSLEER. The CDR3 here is CASSQGGNYGSTEAFF. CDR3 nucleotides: TGCGCCAGCAGCCAAGGAGGCAACTACGGGAGCACTGAAGCTTTCTTT.

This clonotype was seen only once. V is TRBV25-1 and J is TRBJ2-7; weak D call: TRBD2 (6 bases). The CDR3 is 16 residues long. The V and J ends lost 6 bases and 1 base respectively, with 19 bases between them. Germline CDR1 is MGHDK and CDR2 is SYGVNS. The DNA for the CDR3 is TGTGCCAGCAGGGGGAGGAACCCGGGCGGATCCTACGAGCAGTACTTC. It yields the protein CASRGRNPGGSYEQYF.

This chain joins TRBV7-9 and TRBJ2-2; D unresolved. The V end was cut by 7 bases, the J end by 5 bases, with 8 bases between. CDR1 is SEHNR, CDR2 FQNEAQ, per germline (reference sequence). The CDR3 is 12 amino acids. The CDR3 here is CASTISTGELFF. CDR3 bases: TGTGCCAGCACAATTTCGACCGGGGAGCTGTTTTTT.

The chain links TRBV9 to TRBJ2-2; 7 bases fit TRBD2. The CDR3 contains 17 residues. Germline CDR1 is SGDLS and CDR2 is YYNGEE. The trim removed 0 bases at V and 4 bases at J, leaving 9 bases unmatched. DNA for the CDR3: TGTGCCAGCAGCGTAGGTGGGAGCGGGATGATCACCGGGGAGCTGTTTTTT. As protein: CASSVGGSGMITGELFF. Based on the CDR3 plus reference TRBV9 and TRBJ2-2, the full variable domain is DSGVTQTPKHLITATGQRVTLRCSPRSGDLSVYWYQQSLDQGLQFLIQYYNGEERAKGNILERFSAQQFPDLHSELNLSSLELGDSALYFCASSVGGSGMITGELFFGEGSRLTVL.

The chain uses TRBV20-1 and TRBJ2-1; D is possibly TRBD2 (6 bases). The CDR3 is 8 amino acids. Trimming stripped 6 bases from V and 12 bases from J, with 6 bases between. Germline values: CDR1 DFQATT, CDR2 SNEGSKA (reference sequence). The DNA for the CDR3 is TGCAGTGCCGGGGGGCAGTTCTTC. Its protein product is CSAGGQFF.

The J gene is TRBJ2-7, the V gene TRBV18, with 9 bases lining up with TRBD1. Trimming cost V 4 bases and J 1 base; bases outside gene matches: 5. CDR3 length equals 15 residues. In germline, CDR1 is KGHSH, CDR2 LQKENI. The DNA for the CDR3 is TGTGCCAGCTCACTTGGGACAGGGTGGTCCTACGAGCAGTACTTC. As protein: CASSLGTGWSYEQYF. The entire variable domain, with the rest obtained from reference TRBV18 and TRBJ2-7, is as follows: NAGVMQNPRHLVRRRGQEARLRCSPMKGHSHVYWYRQLPEEGLKFMVYLQKENIIDESGMPKERFSAEFPKEGPSILRIQQVVRGDSAAYFCASSLGTGWSYEQYFGPGTRLTVT.

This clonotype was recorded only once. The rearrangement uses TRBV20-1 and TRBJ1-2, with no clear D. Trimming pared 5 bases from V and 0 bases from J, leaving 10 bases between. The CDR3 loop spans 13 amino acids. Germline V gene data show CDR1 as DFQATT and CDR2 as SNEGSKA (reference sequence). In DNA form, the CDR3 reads TGCAGTGCTTCCCCAGCAGCTAACTATGGCTACACCTTC. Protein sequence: CSASPAANYGYTF.